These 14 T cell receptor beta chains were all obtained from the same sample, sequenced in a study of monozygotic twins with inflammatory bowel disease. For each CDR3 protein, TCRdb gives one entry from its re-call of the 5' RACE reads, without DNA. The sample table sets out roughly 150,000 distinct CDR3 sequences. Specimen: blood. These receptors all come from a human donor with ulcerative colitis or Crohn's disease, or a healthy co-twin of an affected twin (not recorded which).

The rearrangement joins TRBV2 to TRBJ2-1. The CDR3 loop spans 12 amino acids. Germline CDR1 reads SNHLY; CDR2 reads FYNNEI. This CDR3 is CTSSRSYNEQFF.

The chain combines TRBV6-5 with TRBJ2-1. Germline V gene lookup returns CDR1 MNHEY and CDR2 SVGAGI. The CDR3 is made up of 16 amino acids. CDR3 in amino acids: CASSYSTSGTYNEQFF.

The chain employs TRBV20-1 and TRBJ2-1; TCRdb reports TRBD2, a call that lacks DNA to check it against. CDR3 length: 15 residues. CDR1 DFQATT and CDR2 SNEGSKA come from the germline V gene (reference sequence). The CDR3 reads CSAPLAGGSAHEQFF.

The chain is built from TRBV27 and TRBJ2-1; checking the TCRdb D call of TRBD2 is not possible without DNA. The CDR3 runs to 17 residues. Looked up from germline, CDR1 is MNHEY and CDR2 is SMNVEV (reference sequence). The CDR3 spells CASSQGLAGVPNNEQFF.

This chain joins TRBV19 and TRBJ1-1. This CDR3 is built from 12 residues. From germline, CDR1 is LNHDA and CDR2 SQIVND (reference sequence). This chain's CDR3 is CASSWRNTEAFF.

CDR3 sequence reads: CASSASSGGHNEQFF. The chain employs TRBV5-1 and TRBJ2-1; TCRdb calls TRBD2, which cannot be checked without DNA. The CDR3 is 15 residues long. Germline V gene data show CDR1 as SGHRS and CDR2 as YFSETQ.

The chain's CDR3 is CASSQEVGQGNTGELFF. This chain joins TRBV3-1 and TRBJ2-2; the TRBD1 assignment by TCRdb is unverifiable without DNA. From germline, CDR1 is LGHDT and CDR2 YNNKEL (reference sequence). The CDR3 loop spans 17 amino acids.

This chain's CDR3 is CASSPPRLRNEQFF. The J gene is TRBJ2-1, the V gene TRBV4-1; TCRdb outputs TRBD2, but without DNA this stays unchecked. Germline V lookup: CDR1 MGHRA, CDR2 YSYEKL. The CDR3 runs to 14 residues.

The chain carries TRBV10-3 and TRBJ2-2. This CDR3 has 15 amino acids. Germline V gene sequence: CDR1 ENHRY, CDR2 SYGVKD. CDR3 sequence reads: CAISDLRSDTGELFF.

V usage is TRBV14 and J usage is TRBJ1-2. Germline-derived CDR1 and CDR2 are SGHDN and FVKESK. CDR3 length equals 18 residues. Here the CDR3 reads CASSQSWRTLVGDYGYTF. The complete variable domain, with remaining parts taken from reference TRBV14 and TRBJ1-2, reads EAGVTQFPSHSVIEKGQTVTLRCDPISGHDNLYWYRRVMGKEIKFLLHFVKESKQDESGMPNNRFLAERTGGTYSTLKVQPAELEDSGVYFCASSQSWRTLVGDYGYTFGSGTRLTVV.

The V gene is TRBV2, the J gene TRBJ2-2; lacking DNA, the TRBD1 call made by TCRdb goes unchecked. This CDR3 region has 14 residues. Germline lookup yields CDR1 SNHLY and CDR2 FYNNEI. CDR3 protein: CASRGQGSTGELFF. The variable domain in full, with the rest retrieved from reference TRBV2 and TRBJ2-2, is EPEVTQTPSHQVTQMGQEVILRCVPISNHLYFYWYRQILGQKVEFLVSFYNNEISEKSEIFDDQFSVERPDGSNFTLKIRSTKLEDSAMYFCASRGQGSTGELFFGEGSRLTVL.

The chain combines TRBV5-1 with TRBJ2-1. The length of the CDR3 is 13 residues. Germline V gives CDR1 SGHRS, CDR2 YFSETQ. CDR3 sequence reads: CASSFIRDNEQFF.

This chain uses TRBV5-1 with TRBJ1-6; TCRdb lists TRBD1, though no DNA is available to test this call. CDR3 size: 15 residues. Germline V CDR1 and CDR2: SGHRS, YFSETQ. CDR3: CASSLSGTGTSPLHF.

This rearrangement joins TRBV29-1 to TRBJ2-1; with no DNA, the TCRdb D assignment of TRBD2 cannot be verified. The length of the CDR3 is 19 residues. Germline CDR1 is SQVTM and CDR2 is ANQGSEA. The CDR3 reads CSVDLMASGRVRTYNEQFF.